Following are 18 T cell receptor delta chains from one sample sequenced in a study of gammadelta T cells in human blood. TCRdb re-called clones from the RT-PCR reads using CATT. The sample lists under 1,500 delta-chain clones, approximately 28% occurring once. Sequencing used non-Vgamma9Vdelta2 gamma-delta T cells from fetal blood. Receptors originate from a human fetus.

By share of the sample, this clone is medium-sized (0.01 to 0.1%). The chain has TRDV1 and TRDJ1, with 8 bases aligning to TRDD3. CDR1 and CDR2 (germline): TSWWSYY, QGS. V shed 6 bases, J shed 3 bases, and the junction held 18 bases outside the gene matches. The length of the CDR3 is 18 residues. CDR3 coding DNA: TGTGCTCTTGGACCCCGGGGGTACTGGGGGCCTAGGGCCGATAAACTCATCTTT. Amino acids: CALGPRGYWGPRADKLIF.

In the case of this clone: Just one base apart from a much larger clone, this may be a read error. This sample also contains other DNA sequences that code for the same CDR3. The chain has TRDV1 and TRDJ2; TRDD3 might be the D (5 bases). Trimming cost V 0 bases and J 4 bases, with 30 bases left between them. CDR1 is TSWWSYY and CDR2 is QGS in the germline V gene. The CDR3 is 22 residues long. DNA for the CDR3: TGTGCTCTTGGGGAACTAACCCTCCCGCACCTGTACGGCCTGGGTGAGACAGCACAACTCTTCTTT. Translation gives CALGELTLPHLYGLGETAQLFF.

In regard to this clone: An end of the junction differs from the germline gene, which may be a read error. The chain uses TRDV2 and TRDJ3; D is possibly TRDD2 or TRDD3 (7 bases each). The CDR3 has 24 residues. Germline CDR1 reads GEAIGNYY; CDR2 reads EKD. CDR3 DNA sequence: TGTGCCTGTGACGCCCTGACCTTCCTCCGTACTGGGGACCACAGCTCCTGGGGCACCCGACAGATGTTTTTC. It yields the protein CACDALTFLRTGDHSSWGTRQMFF.

Judged by abundance, this clone is medium-sized. The sample holds other DNA sequences that translate to the same CDR3. The rearrangement links TRDV1 to TRDJ1; 9 positions agree with TRDD2. The CDR3 consists of 22 residues. Trimming took 5 bases from V and 8 from J; bases not matched to a gene: 33. Germline V CDR1 and CDR2: TSWWSYY, QGS. CDR3 nucleotides: TGTGCTCTTGGGAAAGAGGTCGCCTTCCTACTAAACTCCGGGGACCCCACCAAAAAACTCATCTTT. Translated: CALGKEVAFLLNSGDPTKKLIF.

As for this clone: This clone may be a read error of a much larger clone one base away. The genes are TRDV1 and TRDJ2; 10 positions match TRDD3. Germline V gene data show CDR1 as TSWWSYY and CDR2 as QGS. The CDR3 consists of 18 residues. V dropped 1 base and J dropped 8; count of bases not matched to a gene: 13. As DNA, the CDR3 is TGTGCTCTTGGGGAACGGAACTACCGGGGGATACGTACGGCACAACTCTTCTTT. Translated: CALGERNYRGIRTAQLFF.

The gene calls are TRDV1 and TRDJ2; D possibly corresponds to TRDD2 (5 bases). The last part of the DNA fits TRDJ1 better; the J call may be wrong. The CDR3 sequence is 15 residues long. Germline CDR1 reads TSWWSYY; CDR2 reads QGS. CDR3 sequence: CALGTRPSVTAQLIF. For the CDR3, the DNA is TGTGCTCTTGGGACGAGGCCTTCGGTGACAGCACAACTCATCTTT.

Sample share makes this clone large. The chain recombines TRAV38-2/DV8 with TRDJ3; TRDD3 matches at 8 bases. Germline V gene lookup returns CDR1 TSESDYY and CDR2 QEAYKQQN. This CDR3 comprises 19 residues. The V and J ends lost 0 bases and 2 bases, in that order; junction bases with no gene match: 7. Here the CDR3 reads CAYRSARGYITWDTRQMFF. The CDR3 DNA reads as TGTGCTTATAGGAGCGCTAGGGGATACATCACCTGGGACACCCGACAGATGTTTTTC.

A note on this clone: This clone may be a read error of a much larger clone one base away. The J gene is TRDJ1, the V gene TRAV38-2/DV8; 9 nucleotides match TRDD3. The length of the CDR3 is 19 residues. Germline V gene data show CDR1 as TSESDYY and CDR2 as QEAYKQQN. V shed 2 bases and J 0 bases; nucleotides not matched to a gene: 14. The CDR3 DNA reads as TGTGCTTATAGGAGTGCCCTTCCGTACTGGGGGAGACACACCGATAAACTCATCTTT. Translated: CAYRSALPYWGRHTDKLIF.

This clone was seen only a few times. The rearrangement joins TRDV2 to TRDJ3; D is unclear. The V gene lost 4 bases and the J gene lost 1 base, with 10 bases spanning the gap. The CDR3 totals 16 residues. Germline V gives CDR1 GEAIGNYY, CDR2 EKD. The CDR3 loop reads CACEPIGSWDTRQMFF. The CDR3 DNA sequence: TGTGCCTGTGAGCCGATAGGTTCCTGGGACACCCGACAGATGTTTTTC.

Sample share makes this clone medium-sized. The chain recombines TRDV1 with TRDJ1, with TRDD3 matching 11 bases. The CDR3 runs to 24 residues. V shed 1 base and J 0 bases; nucleotides not matched to a gene: 25. Looked up from germline, CDR1 is TSWWSYY and CDR2 is QGS. This CDR3 is CALGEPPSPDRSWGIHPYTDKLIF. The CDR3 DNA follows: TGTGCTCTTGGGGAACCGCCGTCCCCGGATCGAAGCTGGGGGATACACCCGTACACCGATAAACTCATCTTT.

A note on this clone: This may arise from a read error, as a much more abundant clone is one base away. The chain uses TRDV1 and TRDJ3; D possibly uses TRDD2 or TRDD3 (5 bases each). Germline V gene data show CDR1 as TSWWSYY and CDR2 as QGS. This CDR3 contains 21 residues. The CDR3 sequence: CARGESLYSSSSSWDTRQMFF. CDR3 DNA sequence: TGTGCTCGTGGGGAATCCCTATATTCCTCTTCAAGCTCCTGGGACACCCGACAGATGTTTTTC.

As to this clone: This could be a read error, since a much larger clone is one nucleotide away. The chain employs TRAV38-2/DV8 and TRDJ3; the match to TRDD3 covers 8 bases. The CDR3 is made up of 22 amino acids. With 0 bases clipped from V and 0 bases from J, the junction kept 14 bases outside the gene matches. Germline CDR1 and CDR2: TSESDYY and QEAYKQQN. The CDR3 DNA is TGTGCTTATAGGAGCGCGGCTAGGATGGGGATACTTAGCTCCTGGGACACCCGACAGATGTTTTTC. It encodes CAYRSAARMGILSSWDTRQMFF.

In its sample, this clone ranks as medium-sized (0.01 to 0.1%). V and J are TRDV1 and TRDJ2; 11 positions match TRDD3. Germline V gene lookup returns CDR1 TSWWSYY and CDR2 QGS. The CDR3 is made up of 17 amino acids. V dropped 5 bases and J dropped 0; count of bases not matched to a gene: 5. CDR3 loop: CALGMLLGDTLTAQLFF. In DNA, the CDR3 is TGTGCTCTTGGGATGTTACTGGGGGATACTTTGACAGCACAACTCTTCTTT.

A remark on this clone: This sequence may be a read error, since a much larger clone differs from it by one base. The gene calls are TRDV3 and TRDJ1, with 13 bases fitting TRDD3. CDR1 is TVYSNPD, CDR2 GDNSRS, per germline (reference sequence). The CDR3 has 23 residues. After removal of 1 base from V and 4 bases from J, the junction contained 30 bases not matched to a gene. DNA for the CDR3: TGTGCCTTTACGATCCAAGTACTTCCGTACTGGGGGATACGCGCCCCTCGCGTCGATAAACTCATCTTT. This encodes CAFTIQVLPYWGIRAPRVDKLIF.

Points on this clone: With a much larger clone just one base away, this may be a read error. The V call is TRDV1, the J call TRDJ2, with TRDD2 matching 7 bases. This CDR3 region has 21 residues. V lost 0 bases to trimming and J lost 4 bases; unmatched junction nucleotides: 20. CDR1 and CDR2 from the germline V gene are TSWWSYY and QGS. CDR3 residues: CALGELSYVGPPNSGTAQLFF. CDR3 nucleotide sequence: TGTGCTCTTGGGGAACTTTCCTACGTGGGACCTCCCAACAGCGGGACAGCACAACTCTTCTTT.

The chain has TRDV2 and TRDJ2, with 11 nucleotides matching TRDD3. The CDR3 runs to 16 residues. Germline V gene data show CDR1 as GEAIGNYY and CDR2 as EKD. Trimming at V came to 1 base and at J to 4 bases, leaving 4 bases not matched to a gene. The CDR3: CACDTGGYGRTAQLFF. CDR3 nucleotide sequence: TGTGCCTGTGACACTGGGGGATACGGGCGGACAGCACAACTCTTCTTT.

About this clone itself: A much larger clone differs from this one at a single base, so this may be a read error. Additional DNA sequences in this sample encode the identical CDR3. The rearrangement joins TRDV1 to TRDJ1, with TRDD3 matching over 10 bases. CDR1 TSWWSYY and CDR2 QGS come from the germline V gene. The CDR3 covers 17 residues. The trim removed 0 bases at V and 10 bases at J, leaving 14 bases unmatched. The CDR3 here is CALGELFAVGDTRRLIF. In DNA, the CDR3 is TGTGCTCTTGGGGAACTATTCGCAGTGGGGGATACTCGGCGACTCATCTTT.

Relative to its sample, this clone is medium-sized. V is TRDV1 and J is TRDJ3; TRDD3 might be the D (6 bases). The germline V gene has CDR1 TSWWSYY and CDR2 QGS. The V gene lost 4 bases and the J gene lost 3 bases, with 25 bases spanning the gap. The CDR3 spans 21 residues. DNA for the CDR3: TGTGCTCTTGGGGGGGGGACCTACCCCTGGATAGAGTACTGGGACACCCGACAGATGTTTTTC. Translating gives CALGGGTYPWIEYWDTRQMFF.